This T cell receptor (beta chain) emerged from a study of T cell responses to AZD1222 COVID-19 vaccine. Profiled with immunoSEQ multiplex PCR; TCRdb holds only in-frame clones, not every one. The sample lists 150,000 to 200,000 clones, about 92% occurring once. Trimming pared 5 bases from V and 5 bases from J, leaving 16 bases between. The V gene's germline CDR1 is MNHEY and CDR2 SVGEGT. The CDR3 consists of 14 residues. This receptor was taken from an adult in good health. The chain couples TRBV6-2 or TRBV6-3 to TRBJ2-7; D might be TRBD1 (5 bases). The material was peripheral blood, obtained on day 0 of AZD1222 vaccination. The CDR3 sequence: CASSPGSGEDEQYF. CDR3 in DNA: TGTGCCAGCAGTCCAGGGTCGGGTGAGGACGAGCAGTACTTC.